Presented here are 25 T cell receptor beta chains from one specimen sequenced in a study of blood T cell repertoires in COVID-19. Sequenced by immunoSEQ multiplex PCR; TCRdb stores in-frame clones only, minus some. The sample lists tens of thousands of clones; more than 90% were seen once. Sequenced material: peripheral blood. These receptors came from a middle-aged man with COVID-19, enrolled during active disease.

The genes are TRBV5-6 and TRBJ1-1; weak D call: TRBD1 (5 bases). Germline V CDR1 and CDR2: SGHDT, YYEEEE. Trimming removed 5 bases at V and 4 bases at J, with 12 bases between. This CDR3 contains 13 residues. The CDR3 sequence is CASSPAGGTEAFF. The CDR3 DNA follows: TGTGCCAGCAGTCCCGCGGGGGGCACTGAAGCTTTCTTT.

The chain recombines TRBV27 with TRBJ2-7, with 9 bases that match TRBD1. In germline, CDR1 is MNHEY, CDR2 SMNVEV (reference sequence). The V and J ends lost 8 bases and 0 bases, in that order; junction bases with no gene match: 8. The CDR3 loop spans 15 amino acids. CDR3 in DNA: TGTGCCAGCCCGCGTCCGGGACAGGGCTCCTACGAGCAGTACTTC. This translates into CASPRPGQGSYEQYF.

The rearrangement uses TRBV5-1 and TRBJ2-3; D might be TRBD2 (6 bases). CDR3 length: 16 residues. Trimming removed 0 bases at V and 0 bases at J, with 11 bases between. Germline CDR1 reads SGHRS; CDR2 reads YFSETQ. CDR3 sequence reads: CASSLARLGSTDTQYF. CDR3 nucleotide sequence: TGCGCCAGCAGCTTGGCCCGACTAGGTAGCACAGATACGCAGTATTTT.

This CDR3 reads CAWSDRDYSYNEQFF. In DNA form, the CDR3 reads TGTGCCTGGAGTGACCGGGACTACTCCTACAATGAGCAGTTCTTC. The chain employs TRBV30 and TRBJ2-1, with 7 bases aligning to TRBD2. Germline CDR1 is GTSNPN and CDR2 is SVGIG (reference sequence). The CDR3 runs to 15 residues. The V and J ends lost 1 base and 0 bases, in that order; junction bases with no gene match: 3.

The CDR3 coding sequence is TGTGCCAGCATAGGCAGGGCCAGCTATGGCTACACCTTC. It is translated as CASIGRASYGYTF. This chain uses TRBV6-5 with TRBJ1-2, with D maybe TRBD1 (5 bases). The V gene's germline CDR1 is MNHEY and CDR2 SVGAGI. This CDR3 has 13 residues. V lost 7 bases and J lost 4, with 13 bases in between.

This chain links TRBV7-2 with TRBJ2-5, with 9 nucleotides matching TRBD1. Germline lookup yields CDR1 SGHTA and CDR2 FQGNSA. Losses at the gene ends were 5 bases for V and 4 bases for J; bases not matched to a gene: 8. The CDR3 totals 15 residues. CDR3 DNA: TGTGCCAGCAGCCTACAGGGGGCGCCCCGAGAGACCCAGTACTTC. It translates to CASSLQGAPRETQYF.

This clone was detected only once. The chain employs TRBV11-3 and TRBJ2-2; D remains unclear. Germline CDR1 and CDR2: SGHNT and YENEEA. Between the trimmed V and J ends, which lost 4 bases and 7 bases, there was a span of 10 bases. The CDR3 consists of 13 residues. CDR3 sequence: CASSSLYSGELFF. The CDR3 DNA reads TGTGCCAGCAGCTCCCTCTACAGCGGGGAGCTGTTTTTT. Full variable domain (outside the CDR3, taken from reference TRBV11-3 and TRBJ2-2): EAGVVQSPRYKIIEKKQPVAFWCNPISGHNTLYWYLQNLGQGPELLIRYENEEAVDDSQLPKDRFSAERLKGVDSTLKIQPAELGDSAVYLCASSSLYSGELFFGEGSRLTVL.

V and J are TRBV2 and TRBJ2-1; 8 nucleotides agree with TRBD2. CDR3 length equals 15 residues. V was clipped by 6 bases and J by 7 bases; unmatched bases: 11. Germline loops: CDR1 SNHLY, CDR2 FYNNEI. CDR3 nucleotides: TGTGCCAGCAGGAGGTTGGCTAGCGGGTTTAATGAGCAGTTCTTC. Protein: CASRRLASGFNEQFF.

The chain uses TRBV27 and TRBJ2-7; 11 nucleotides align to TRBD2. The V gene's germline CDR1 is MNHEY and CDR2 SMNVEV (reference sequence). Trimming removed 4 bases from V and 3 bases from J; junction bases left unmatched: 8. The CDR3 is 16 amino acids. The CDR3 DNA sequence: TGTGCCAGCAGTTCCAATCGACTAGCGGGGATCTACGAGCAGTACTTC. This codes for CASSSNRLAGIYEQYF.

This clone was detected once. The chain recombines TRBV5-1 with TRBJ1-1; 9 bases agree with TRBD1. Germline CDR1 SGHRS, CDR2 YFSETQ. The CDR3 loop spans 14 amino acids. V lost 2 bases, J lost 6 bases, and 5 bases stayed unmatched. The CDR3 coding sequence is TGCGCCAGCAGCTTACAGGGGGCTGCCGCTGAAGCTTTCTTT. Residues: CASSLQGAAAEAFF.

V usage is TRBV5-4 and J usage is TRBJ2-2; 10 nucleotides line up with TRBD2. The CDR3 runs to 16 residues. Germline-derived CDR1 and CDR2 are SGHNT and YYREEE (reference sequence). V gave up 3 bases and J gave up 2 bases; unmatched junction bases: 4. CDR3 bases: TGTGCCAGCAGCTCAGGACTAGCGGTTAACACCGGGGAGCTGTTTTTT. Translation: CASSSGLAVNTGELFF.

The chain recombines TRBV27 with TRBJ2-1, with 7 positions matching TRBD1. Trimming took 5 bases from V and 4 from J; bases not matched to a gene: 8. Germline values: CDR1 MNHEY, CDR2 SMNVEV (reference sequence). This CDR3 comprises 15 residues. The DNA of the CDR3 is TGTGCCAGCAGTCCAAAAGGGACAGCTTACAATGAGCAGTTCTTC. This translates into CASSPKGTAYNEQFF.

This chain joins TRBV7-2 and TRBJ1-5, with 10 positions matching TRBD1. CDR1 and CDR2 (germline): SGHTA, FQGNSA. V gave up 3 bases and J gave up 6 bases; unmatched junction bases: 5. The CDR3 sequence is 15 residues long. CDR3 nucleotides: TGTGCCAGCAGCTTGGGACAGGGGAGGAGTCAGCCCCAGCATTTT. It codes for CASSLGQGRSQPQHF.

This clone was counted between two and nine times. The chain's CDR3 is CASSPGHAATQYF. The CDR3 region has the DNA TGTGCCAGCTCACCGGGCCATGCAGCTACGCAGTATTTT. The rearrangement joins TRBV18 to TRBJ2-3, with D unresolved. The CDR3 length is 13 residues. Germline lookup yields CDR1 KGHSH and CDR2 LQKENI. Trimming took off 3 bases at V and 8 bases at J, with 12 bases between the two ends.

The chain couples TRBV2 to TRBJ2-5; D may be TRBD1 (6 bases). Trimming cost V 4 bases and J 4 bases, with 13 bases left between them. Germline values: CDR1 SNHLY, CDR2 FYNNEI. The CDR3 has 14 amino acids. The CDR3 bases are TGTGCCAGCAGTGGAGGACAGTGGGGAGAGACCCAGTACTTC. This codes for CASSGGQWGETQYF.

This chain connects TRBV19 to TRBJ2-7; TRBD2 agrees at 15 bases. Germline V gives CDR1 LNHDA, CDR2 SQIVND (reference sequence). The CDR3 runs to 12 residues. V trimming: 10 bases; J trimming: 9 bases; junction bases outside the gene matches: 4. CDR3 residues: CATGLAGGGQYF. For the CDR3, the DNA is TGTGCCACGGGACTAGCGGGAGGCGGGCAGTACTTC.

The chain employs TRBV29-1 and TRBJ1-4, with 7 positions matching TRBD1. CDR3 length: 12 residues. J gave up 5 bases and V 5 bases, and 2 bases lay outside the gene matches. Looked up from germline, CDR1 is SQVTM and CDR2 is ANQGSEA. Here the CDR3 reads CSVTGDNEKLFF. CDR3 bases: TGCAGCGTTACAGGGGACAATGAAAAACTGTTTTTT.

The chain joins TRBV6-5 to TRBJ1-1; the match to TRBD1 covers 10 bases. J lost 0 bases, V lost 7 bases, and 5 bases had no gene match. Germline V lookup: CDR1 MNHEY, CDR2 SVGAGI. This CDR3 is 15 amino acids long. CDR3 in amino acids: CASTRQGALNTEAFF. The CDR3 coding sequence is TGTGCCAGCACTAGACAGGGGGCACTGAACACTGAAGCTTTCTTT.

The V call is TRBV19, the J call TRBJ1-2; 8 nucleotides line up with TRBD1. CDR1 is LNHDA, CDR2 SQIVND, per germline (reference sequence). V dropped 6 bases and J dropped 7; count of bases not matched to a gene: 7. The CDR3 is 13 residues long. The CDR3 DNA follows: TGTGCCAGTAGCGCCCAGGGGGCGGGTGGCTACACCTTC. Its translation is CASSAQGAGGYTF.

This chain joins TRBV5-1 and TRBJ1-1, with a possible D match to TRBD1 (6 bases). V was pared by 4 bases and J by 7 bases, with 17 bases between. CDR1 SGHRS and CDR2 YFSETQ come from the germline V gene. The CDR3 sequence is 14 residues long. The CDR3 DNA reads TGCGCCAGCAGCCCCTTGGGGGGGCAAGGTGAAGCTTTCTTT. It codes for CASSPLGGQGEAFF.

The chain has TRBV18 and TRBJ2-1; TRBD1 might be the D (6 bases). The CDR3 is 16 residues long. Trimming shortened V by 3 bases and J by 0 bases, and 12 bases separated the two germline ends. Germline V gene lookup returns CDR1 KGHSH and CDR2 LQKENI. CDR3 loop: CASSPSAGASYNEQFF. DNA for the CDR3: TGTGCCAGCTCACCCTCAGCAGGGGCCTCCTACAATGAGCAGTTCTTC.

The chain carries TRBV5-8 and TRBJ1-2; possible D gene TRBD1, 6 bases. In germline, CDR1 is SGHTS, CDR2 YDEGEE. Trimming left V 7 bases short and J 4 bases short, with 14 bases between. The CDR3 totals 13 residues. The CDR3 bases are TGTGCCAGCGGGGGTAGGACAGCCTATGGCTACACCTTC. Its protein is CASGGRTAYGYTF.

In its sample, this clone is medium-sized. The CDR3 sequence is CASSPGLASNEQYF. The DNA of the CDR3 is TGTGCCAGCAGCCCGGGACTAGCGTCCAACGAGCAGTACTTC. The chain is built from TRBV7-8 and TRBJ2-7; TRBD2 aligns across 10 bases. CDR1 and CDR2 from the germline V gene are SGHVS and FQNEAQ. The CDR3 covers 14 residues. V gave up 5 bases and J gave up 5 bases; unmatched junction bases: 6.

The chain couples TRBV24-1 to TRBJ2-5; TRBD1 agrees at 7 bases. This CDR3 has 15 residues. In germline, CDR1 is KGHDR, CDR2 SFDVKD. V lost 7 bases, J lost 4 bases, and 11 bases stayed unmatched. The CDR3 here is CATSETGIGRETQYF. CDR3 bases: TGTGCCACCAGCGAGACAGGGATCGGCCGAGAGACCCAGTACTTC.

The rearrangement uses TRBV9 and TRBJ1-1, with D possibly TRBD1 on 6 matching bases. Germline-derived CDR1 and CDR2 are SGDLS and YYNGEE. The ends were cut back, 7 bases at V and 0 bases at J, with 16 bases in the middle. This CDR3 has 15 amino acids. The CDR3 reads CASSAGTIMNTEAFF. CDR3 nucleotides: TGTGCCAGCTCGGCAGGGACAATTATGAACACTGAAGCTTTCTTT.